These T cell receptor beta chains were read from a single sample in a study of T cells in localized non-small cell lung cancer. TCRdb keeps only in-frame clones here, not all; method: immunoSEQ multiplex PCR. In the table there are some 960 clones, around 21% of which are singletons. Sample: normal lung tissue next to the tumor, taken before any cancer treatment. The receptors derive from a male donor aged 60 or over with stage III lung adenocarcinoma. Both conserved end residues are part of each CDR3. A D gene is named only where the DNA matches it firmly. Size values are once, few and many counts, or a class for expanded clones, and some rows have none.

d_gene	abundance	j_gene	v_gene	CDR3nt	CDR3aa
-	large	TRBJ2-2	TRBV6-8	TGTGCCAGCATCATACGGGGCACGAACACCGGGGAGCTGTTTTTT	CASIIRGTNTGELFF
TRBD1	-	TRBJ2-5	TRBV19	TGTGCCAGTAGTGGGACAGGGGAAGAGACCCAGTACTTC	CASSGTGEETQYF
TRBD1	-	TRBJ2-7	TRBV29-1	TGCAGCGTGGGGGGACAGGGCAACGAGCAGTACTTC	CSVGGQGNEQYF
-	-	TRBJ1-1	TRBV30	TGTGCCTGGAGTGTGGCGGGGTGGGTTGAAGCTTTCTTT	CAWSVAGWVEAFF
TRBD1	-	TRBJ1-1	TRBV9	TGTGCCAGCAGCGTAGGGTTGGGACAGATGAACACTGAAGCTTTCTTT	CASSVGLGQMNTEAFF
-	few	TRBJ2-5	TRBV30	TGTGCCTGGAGTCAACAGGGAATAGAGACCCAGTACTTC	CAWSQQGIETQYF
-	few	TRBJ1-4	TRBV11-3	TGTGCCAGCAGCTCCCCCGCAGGGCGTGAAAAACTGTTTTTT	CASSSPAGREKLFF
-	-	TRBJ1-2	TRBV11-3	TGTGCCAGCAGCTCACCGACAGGAAGTAATACTAACTATGGCTACACCTTC	CASSSPTGSNTNYGYTF
TRBD2	few	TRBJ2-1	TRBV14	TGTGCCAGCAGCCAAGATTATCTAGCGGGGGGGATTTTCCATGAGCAGTTCTTC	CASSQDYLAGGIFHEQFF
-	few	TRBJ1-4	TRBV6-8	TGTGCCAGCAGTTACCCACACGGGGGGACGGAAAAACTGTTTTTT	CASSYPHGGTEKLFF
-	few	TRBJ2-7	TRBV29-1	TGCAGCGTTGAGGAACAGGGAGTAGGGGAGCAGTACTTC	CSVEEQGVGEQYF